The rows below give T cell receptor beta chains drawn from one sample of a study of graft-versus-host responses after intestinal transplantation. Their recognized antigens are unknown. Sequencing used immunoSEQ multiplex PCR; TCRdb keeps in-frame clones, though not all of them. The sample consists of about 110,000 clones, roughly 93% of them appearing once. The sample here was unstimulated CD8+ T cells sorted from spleen or lymph node cells, taken before intestinal transplant. Receptors were obtained from a human donor who received an intestinal transplant. Both conserved end residues are part of each CDR3. The D gene is left open where the match is weak. Clone size is not always given. Where it is, it says once, few, many or a class for expanded clones.

d_gene: NA; abundance: NA; v_gene: TRBV28; j_gene: TRBJ1-2; CDR3nt: TGTGCCAGCAGTCCCGACGGGCAGGGAGCCTTACGTGGCTACACCTTC; CDR3aa: CASSPDGQGALRGYTF
d_gene: TRBD2; abundance: NA; v_gene: TRBV5-4; j_gene: TRBJ2-7; CDR3nt: TGTGCCAGCAGCGGGGTGGGACTAGCGGGAGAAACCTCCTACGAGCAGTACTTC; CDR3aa: CASSGVGLAGETSYEQYF
d_gene: NA; abundance: NA; v_gene: TRBV29-1; j_gene: TRBJ1-2; CDR3nt: TGCAGCGTTGAAAGGGACGATGGCTACACCTTC; CDR3aa: CSVERDDGYTF
d_gene: NA; abundance: NA; v_gene: TRBV7-9; j_gene: TRBJ2-1; CDR3nt: TGTGCCAGTTCGAGCGGAGCTGGGAATGAGCAGTTCTTC; CDR3aa: CASSSGAGNEQFF
d_gene: NA; abundance: NA; v_gene: TRBV14; j_gene: TRBJ1-2; CDR3nt: TGTGCCAGCAGCCAAGGGCAGGGCATGACGCAGTGGGGCTACACCTTC; CDR3aa: CASSQGQGMTQWGYTF
d_gene: NA; abundance: NA; v_gene: TRBV10-2; j_gene: TRBJ2-1; CDR3nt: TGCGCCAGCAGAGAGGGACTGTCCAATGAGCAGTTCTTC; CDR3aa: CASREGLSNEQFF
d_gene: NA; abundance: NA; v_gene: TRBV6-1; j_gene: TRBJ2-7; CDR3nt: TGTGCCAGCAGTGAAGCGCGAGAGGCGCCCTACGAGCAGTACTTC; CDR3aa: CASSEAREAPYEQYF
d_gene: NA; abundance: NA; v_gene: TRBV11-2; j_gene: TRBJ2-1; CDR3nt: TGTGCCAGCAGCCCACCCAATGGCTCCTACAATGAGCAGTTCTTC; CDR3aa: CASSPPNGSYNEQFF
d_gene: TRBD2; abundance: NA; v_gene: TRBV7-9; j_gene: TRBJ2-7; CDR3nt: TGTGCCAGCAGCTCCGGACTAGCGGGTTGGTACGAGCAGTACTTC; CDR3aa: CASSSGLAGWYEQYF
d_gene: NA; abundance: NA; v_gene: TRBV7-9; j_gene: TRBJ2-7; CDR3nt: TGTGCCAGCAGCCAGGACATAAGCGGAAGCTCCTACGAGCAGTACTTC; CDR3aa: CASSQDISGSSYEQYF
d_gene: TRBD1; abundance: NA; v_gene: TRBV27; j_gene: TRBJ1-5; CDR3nt: TGTGCCAGCAGACAGGGGGCGGGCAATCAGCCCCAGCATTTT; CDR3aa: CASRQGAGNQPQHF
d_gene: TRBD1; abundance: NA; v_gene: TRBV28; j_gene: TRBJ1-5; CDR3nt: TGTGCCAGCAGGCCACAGGGGAGGACGGATCAGCCCCAGCATTTT; CDR3aa: CASRPQGRTDQPQHF
d_gene: NA; abundance: once; v_gene: TRBV7-8; j_gene: TRBJ2-7; CDR3nt: TGTGCCAGCCTGGGGGGTTCCTACGAGCAGTACTTC; CDR3aa: CASLGGSYEQYF
d_gene: TRBD2; abundance: NA; v_gene: TRBV29-1; j_gene: TRBJ2-1; CDR3nt: TGCAGCATCCCCGGGACTAGTAATGAGCAGTTCTTC; CDR3aa: CSIPGTSNEQFF
d_gene: NA; abundance: NA; v_gene: TRBV7-9; j_gene: TRBJ2-7; CDR3nt: TGTGCCAGCAGCCCCGGGAACTACGAGCAGTACTTC; CDR3aa: CASSPGNYEQYF
d_gene: NA; abundance: NA; v_gene: TRBV30; j_gene: TRBJ2-3; CDR3nt: TGTGCCTGGAATGTAGGGTCGCGGGATACGCAGTATTTT; CDR3aa: CAWNVGSRDTQYF
d_gene: NA; abundance: NA; v_gene: TRBV19; j_gene: TRBJ1-3; CDR3nt: TGTGCCAGTAGCCCCTCAGGGATTCTCTCTGGAAACACCATATATTTT; CDR3aa: CASSPSGILSGNTIYF